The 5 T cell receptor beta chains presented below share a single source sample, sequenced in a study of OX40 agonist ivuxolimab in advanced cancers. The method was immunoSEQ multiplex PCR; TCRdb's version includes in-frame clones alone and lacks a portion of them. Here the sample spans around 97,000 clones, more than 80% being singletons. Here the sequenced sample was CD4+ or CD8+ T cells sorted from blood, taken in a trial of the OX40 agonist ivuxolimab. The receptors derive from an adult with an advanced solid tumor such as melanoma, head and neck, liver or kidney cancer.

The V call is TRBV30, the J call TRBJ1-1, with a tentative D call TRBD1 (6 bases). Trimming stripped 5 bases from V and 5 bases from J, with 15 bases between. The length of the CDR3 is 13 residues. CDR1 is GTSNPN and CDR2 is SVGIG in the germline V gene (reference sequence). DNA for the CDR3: TGTGCCTGGTGTGCAGGGGACGGGACTGAAGCTTTCTTT. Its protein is CAWCAGDGTEAFF.

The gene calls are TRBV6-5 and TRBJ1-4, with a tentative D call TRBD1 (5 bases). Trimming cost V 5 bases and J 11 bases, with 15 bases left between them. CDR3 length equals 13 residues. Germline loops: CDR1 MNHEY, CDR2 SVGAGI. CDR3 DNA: TGTGCCAGCAGTCCACCGGGGCTTGGGAAACTGTTTTTT. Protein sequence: CASSPPGLGKLFF.

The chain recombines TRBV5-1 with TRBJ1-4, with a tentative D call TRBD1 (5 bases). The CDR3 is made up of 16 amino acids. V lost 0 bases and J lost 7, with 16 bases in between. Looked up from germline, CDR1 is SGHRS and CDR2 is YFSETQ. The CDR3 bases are TGCGCCAGCAGCTTGGAGGGGCGAGGGGTTGGTGAAAAACTGTTTTTT. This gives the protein CASSLEGRGVGEKLFF.

The CDR3 DNA follows: TGTGCCAGCAGCTTAGACAGGGCCGCCTCGATCACCGGGGAGCTGTTTTTT. Translation gives CASSLDRAASITGELFF. The V and J genes are TRBV7-6 and TRBJ2-2; perhaps TRBD1 as D (6 bases). Germline V gives CDR1 SGHVS, CDR2 FNYEAQ. The germline V and J ends were trimmed by 1 base and 4 bases, with 16 bases remaining between them. The CDR3 is 17 amino acids.

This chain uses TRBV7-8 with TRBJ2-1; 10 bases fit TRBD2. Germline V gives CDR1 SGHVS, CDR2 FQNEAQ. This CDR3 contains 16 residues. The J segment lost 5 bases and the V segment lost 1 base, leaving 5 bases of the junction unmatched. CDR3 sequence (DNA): TGTGCCAGCAGCTTAGGTAGCGGGAGGAACCACAATGAGCAGTTCTTC. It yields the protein CASSLGSGRNHNEQFF.